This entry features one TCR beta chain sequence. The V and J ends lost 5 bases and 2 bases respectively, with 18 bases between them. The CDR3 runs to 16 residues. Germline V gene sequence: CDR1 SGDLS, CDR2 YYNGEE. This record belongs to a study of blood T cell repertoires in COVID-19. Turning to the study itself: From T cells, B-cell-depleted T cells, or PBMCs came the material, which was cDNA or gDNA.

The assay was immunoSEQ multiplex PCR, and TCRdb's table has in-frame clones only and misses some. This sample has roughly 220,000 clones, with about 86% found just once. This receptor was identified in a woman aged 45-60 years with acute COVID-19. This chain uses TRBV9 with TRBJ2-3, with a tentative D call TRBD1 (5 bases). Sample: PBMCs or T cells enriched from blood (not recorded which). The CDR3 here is CASSSGQGVFTDTQYF. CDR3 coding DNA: TGTGCCAGCAGTTCTGGACAAGGGGTCTTCACAGATACGCAGTATTTT.